A single sample is the source of the 14 T cell receptor beta chains below, sequenced in a study of T cells in Graves' hyperthyroidism and ophthalmopathy. There were TCR beta CDR3 regions amplified from RNA transcripts. First-round RT-PCR with HTBI primers amplified the TCR CDR3 region. TCRdb used MiXCR to reprocess the multiplex PCR reads, holding one entry per CDR3 protein. The sample carries around 690,000 distinct CDR3 sequences, around 16% recorded once. The sequenced sample was blood. The receptor source for this set is a man over 45 with Graves' hyperthyroidism.

CDR3 loop: CASSLATQGYGYTF. The CDR3 coding sequence is TGTGCCAGCAGTTTAGCGACACAGGGATATGGCTACACCTTC. This chain joins TRBV12-3 or TRBV12-4 and TRBJ1-2; TRBD1 might be the D (6 bases). The CDR3 length is 14 residues. V lost 0 bases and J lost 5, with 10 bases in between.

This rearrangement joins TRBV19 to TRBJ2-2; D uncertain. V gave up 6 bases and J gave up 7 bases, with 9 bases separating them. The CDR3 spans 12 residues. The germline gives CDR1 LNHDA, CDR2 SQIVND (reference sequence). CDR3 coding DNA: TGTGCCAGTAGAGATTCCCACGGGGAGCTGTTTTTT. Protein sequence: CASRDSHGELFF.

This sequence joins TRBV6-2 or TRBV6-3 and TRBJ1-6; unclear D gene. This CDR3 has 12 amino acids. Trimming took 7 bases from V and 3 from J, leaving 4 bases between them. Germline-derived CDR1 and CDR2 are MNHEY and SVGEGT. In DNA, the CDR3 is TGTGCCAGCAACATCTATAATTCACCCCTCCACTTT. Residues: CASNIYNSPLHF.

In its sample, this clonotype was seen many times. The rearrangement joins TRBV6-2 or TRBV6-3 to TRBJ2-7; D perhaps matches TRBD1 (6 bases). Germline-derived CDR1 and CDR2 are MNHEY and SVGEGT. This CDR3 contains 13 residues. The ends were cut back, 2 bases at V and 4 bases at J, with 9 bases in the middle. The CDR3: CASSYGQQYEQYF. The CDR3 DNA sequence: TGTGCCAGCAGTTACGGACAGCAGTACGAGCAGTACTTC.

This clonotype appeared a single time. The chain recombines TRBV29-1 with TRBJ2-2, with D possibly being TRBD1 or TRBD2 (5 bases each). V was trimmed by 5 bases and J by 4 bases, leaving 14 bases between them. The germline CDR1 and CDR2 sequences are SQVTM and ANQGSEA. This CDR3 comprises 14 residues. The CDR3 protein is CSVLTGTLTGELFF. Written as DNA, the CDR3 is TGCAGCGTTTTAACGGGGACCCTCACCGGGGAGCTGTTTTTT.

This clonotype was seen a single time. The chain carries TRBV5-1 and TRBJ2-1; D is unresolved. Germline V gene sequence: CDR1 SGHRS, CDR2 YFSETQ. This CDR3 spans 15 amino acids. Trimming removed 1 base at V and 3 bases at J, with 11 bases between. The CDR3 spells CASSLTGYSYNEQFF. For the CDR3, the DNA is TGCGCCAGCAGCTTGACTGGGTACAGCTACAATGAGCAGTTCTTC.

This clonotype was recorded at least ten times. The CDR3 coding sequence is TGTGCCAGCAGTTATATCCGAACGAACACTGAAGCTTTCTTT. Translating gives CASSYIRTNTEAFF. The rearrangement uses TRBV6-2 or TRBV6-3 and TRBJ1-1; the D is unclear. The CDR3 contains 14 residues. From germline, CDR1 is MNHEY and CDR2 SVGEGT. V gave up 3 bases and J gave up 1 base, with 9 bases separating them.

This clonotype was seen many times. CDR3 loop: CASSPTSGRYNEQFF. Written as DNA, the CDR3 is TGTGCCAGCAGCCCGACTAGCGGGAGATACAATGAGCAGTTCTTC. The chain links TRBV12-3 or TRBV12-4 to TRBJ2-1; 12 positions match TRBD2. The CDR3 is 15 residues long. Trimming cost V 6 bases and J 4 bases; bases outside gene matches: 4.

This clonotype appeared many times. The rearrangement joins TRBV9 to TRBJ2-5, with TRBD2 matching 7 bases. This CDR3 is built from 16 residues. Germline CDR1 SGDLS, CDR2 YYNGEE. Trimming at V came to 0 bases and at J to 5 bases, leaving 10 bases not matched to a gene. The CDR3 protein is CASSVGGGSWMETQYF. CDR3 in DNA: TGTGCCAGCAGCGTAGGGGGCGGGAGCTGGATGGAGACCCAGTACTTC.

This clonotype has ten or more counts. J is TRBJ2-7 and V is TRBV29-1; TRBD1 matches 11 bases. Trimming at V came to 6 bases and at J to 6 bases, leaving 10 bases not matched to a gene. CDR1 is SQVTM and CDR2 is ANQGSEA in the germline V gene. This CDR3 region has 14 residues. For the CDR3, the DNA is TGCAGCGTAAACCGGGACAGGGGGTCAAGCGAGCAGTACTTC. As protein: CSVNRDRGSSEQYF.

This clonotype was found a few times. The chain is built from TRBV2 and TRBJ1-3, with TRBD1 matching over 11 bases. V shed 6 bases, J shed 4 bases, and the junction held 5 bases outside the gene matches. From germline, CDR1 is SNHLY and CDR2 FYNNEI. There are 15 residues in the CDR3. This CDR3 is CASRLDRGLGNTIYF. Here the CDR3 DNA reads TGTGCCAGCAGATTGGACAGGGGGCTCGGAAACACCATATATTTT.

The chain carries TRBV28 and TRBJ1-5; D uncertain. V shed 5 bases and J shed 7 bases, with 9 bases lying between them. CDR1 MDHEN and CDR2 SYDVKM come from the germline V gene. The CDR3 contains 12 residues. CDR3 sequence (DNA): TGTGCCAGCAGTCTCACGGAACAGCCCCAGCATTTT. Residues: CASSLTEQPQHF.

The chain combines TRBV28 with TRBJ2-1; D might be TRBD2 (5 bases). CDR1 MDHEN and CDR2 SYDVKM come from the germline V gene. V lost 9 bases, J lost 8 bases, and 20 bases lay in between. The CDR3 is 14 amino acids. CDR3 sequence (DNA): TGTGCCAGTTCCCCGGGAATAGCGAGCCATGAGCAGTTCTTC. Translating gives CASSPGIASHEQFF.

This clonotype turned up a few times. V and J are TRBV6-1 and TRBJ2-1; D call uncertain. CDR3 length: 16 amino acids. Germline CDR1 MNHNS, CDR2 SASEGT. V lost 5 bases, J lost 0 bases, and 14 bases lay in between. DNA for the CDR3: TGTGCCAGCAGTCTGCCCATGCTAAGCTCCTACAATGAGCAGTTCTTC. As protein: CASSLPMLSSYNEQFF.